Here is one T cell receptor beta chain with its context. Random hexamers were used to reverse transcribe the RNA input (about 0.45 to 1 ug). TCRdb reanalysed the immunoSEQ multiplex PCR reads using MiXCR and keeps one entry per CDR3 protein. Among about 190,000 distinct CDR3 sequences, more than 85% were seen once, and the ten largest hold about 0.17%. The record originates from a study of CD8 T cells in Susac syndrome. Germline V CDR1 and CDR2: SGHTA, FQGNSA. The germline V and J ends were trimmed by 1 base and 8 bases, with 15 bases remaining between them. The CDR3 runs 15 residues. This TCR derives from a human donor with Susac syndrome. The chain has TRBV7-2 and TRBJ2-1, with a weak D call TRBD2 (5 bases). Sequencing was done on a sample of CD8+ T cells from PBMCs. CDR3 sequence reads: CASSLGAATKDEQFF. As DNA, the CDR3 is TGTGCCAGCAGCTTAGGAGCGGCAACAAAGGATGAGCAGTTCTTC.